This paragraph reports one TCR beta chain. Data came from immunoSEQ multiplex PCR; TCRdb stores just in-frame clones and leaves some out. The sample comprises approximately 85,000 clones, over 85% of which are singletons, and over 0.25% rests with the top ten. The data are from a study of technical replicates of blood from several donors. Germline-derived CDR1 and CDR2 are WNHNN and SYGVQD (reference sequence). Germline trimming cut 3 bases from V and 3 bases from J; bases unmatched to any gene: 16. This CDR3 has 19 residues. This TCR was recovered from a human donor in good health. This chain joins TRBV10-1 and TRBJ2-7; 11 bases fit TRBD2. What was sequenced was T cells isolated from PBMCs. Written as DNA, the CDR3 is TGCGCCAGCAGTGAAGGAGGAAGCGGGACTAGCGGCCCATTCTACGAGCAGTACTTC. Translation: CASSEGGSGTSGPFYEQYF.